This T cell receptor (beta chain) was observed in a study of blood T cell repertoires in COVID-19. Study as a whole: COVID-19 samples collected from the United States, Italy and Spain covered acute and convalescent phases. The analysed material was cDNA or gDNA that came from T cells, B-cell-depleted T cells, or PBMCs.

This clone has a single count. V lost 7 bases and J lost 8; bases outside the gene matches: 8. CDR1 is SGHTA, CDR2 FQGNSA, per germline. The CDR3 totals 14 residues. In the authors' methods: Estimates of nucleated cell counts were drawn from the amplification of reference gene primers. This table comes from immunoSEQ multiplex PCR, and its TCRdb copy is limited to in-frame clones, with some not included. V, J and clone size derive from that table, while D and trimming were established from the DNA sequence. The sample records approximately 120,000 clones, approximately 80% being singletons. The receptor was derived from a human donor in a cohort sampled during active COVID-19. Sequencing was carried out using peripheral blood. The chain recombines TRBV7-2 with TRBJ1-2, with 12 bases matching TRBD1. CDR3 amino acids: CASTLQGTGGGYTF. The DNA of the CDR3 is TGTGCCAGCACCCTCCAGGGGACAGGGGGCGGCTACACCTTC.